This TCR beta chain was sequenced for a study of T cells after yellow fever vaccination. Study results and caveats: Researchers noted that a small share of clonotypes showed up in both CD4 and CD8 compartments. After the booster, roughly 96% of CD4 and about 90% of CD8 primary-response clones were re-detected. Within FACS-sorted repertoires, abundant clonotypes contaminating from the bulk population could be present.

V was pared by 4 bases and J by 2 bases, with 16 bases between. The V gene's germline CDR1 is SGHRS and CDR2 YFSETQ. The CDR3 runs 16 residues. By 5'RACE template switching, TCR cDNA was produced, with a universal primer site and UMIs added in the process. TCRdb passed the 5' RACE reads through MiXCR, listing each CDR3 protein once. The profile covers a few hundred thousand distinct CDR3 sequences, with 4% to 5.5% appearing a single time and approximately 19% taken by the ten largest. This clonotype was recorded at least ten times. The antigen remains unidentified. The sample in question was PBMCs, obtained 15 days after the yellow fever booster vaccination. This TCR was recovered from a man between 18 and 29 years old who received the YFV17D yellow fever vaccine. The chain couples TRBV5-1 to TRBJ2-1, with D maybe TRBD2 (6 bases). Written as DNA, the CDR3 is TGCGCCAGCAGCCCTACACCACGGGAGACCTACAATGAGCAGTTCTTC. It is translated as CASSPTPRETYNEQFF.